Listed below are T cell receptor beta chains from one sample, sequenced in a study of blood T cell repertoires in COVID-19. Profiled with immunoSEQ multiplex PCR; TCRdb holds only in-frame clones, not every one. The sample lists about 140,000 clones, roughly 80% occurring once. Sequencing was done on a sample of peripheral blood. All receptors come from a woman between 50 and 59 years old with active or convalescent COVID-19. Both conserved end residues are part of each CDR3. A D gene is named only where the DNA matches it firmly. Only some rows state a clone size, as once, few, many or a class for expanded clones.

-,16,-,TRBJ2-3,TRBV9,TGTGCCAGCAGCGTAAGCGTCAGGGAGGTCCCAGATACGCAGTATTTT,CASSVSVREVPDTQYF
-,18,TRBD1,TRBJ2-2,TRBV5-8,TGTGCCAGCAGCTTGGCGGGGACAGGGGGCTTTAGCACCGGGGAGCTGTTTTTT,CASSLAGTGGFSTGELFF
-,17,TRBD2,TRBJ2-3,TRBV6-6,TGTGCCAGCAGTCATCTAGCGGGAGGCCCTAGCACAGATACGCAGTATTTT,CASSHLAGGPSTDTQYF
-,13,TRBD1,TRBJ1-6,TRBV18,TGTGCCAGCTCACCAGGGGACAGTTCACCCCTCCACTTT,CASSPGDSSPLHF
-,14,-,TRBJ1-6,TRBV18,TGTGCCAGCTCAAAAGACAGTAAGAATTCACCCCTCCACTTT,CASSKDSKNSPLHF
-,16,TRBD1,TRBJ1-5,TRBV12-5,TGTGCTAGTGGGACAGGGTTGGAGTATAGCAATCAGCCCCAGCATTTT,CASGTGLEYSNQPQHF
-,14,TRBD1,TRBJ2-7,TRBV5-5,TGTGCCAGCACCATGACAGGGGGCGTCTACGAGCAGTACTTC,CASTMTGGVYEQYF
-,15,TRBD2,TRBJ2-1,TRBV2,TGTGCCAGCAGTGGCAAGGGCGGGAGAGGCGATGAGCAGTTCTTC,CASSGKGGRGDEQFF
-,14,TRBD1,TRBJ2-5,TRBV18,TGTGCCAGCTCACGACAGGGAGCACGAGAGACCCAGTACTTC,CASSRQGARETQYF
-,14,-,TRBJ1-1,TRBV19,TGTGCCAGTAGACAGAAGACAGCGAACACTGAAGCTTTCTTT,CASRQKTANTEAFF
-,13,TRBD1,TRBJ1-1,TRBV18,TGTGCCAGCTCTCGGGACAGTAACACTGAAGCTTTCTTT,CASSRDSNTEAFF
-,13,-,TRBJ2-2,TRBV5-1,TGCGCCAGCAAGACAGGGAACACCGGGGAGCTGTTTTTT,CASKTGNTGELFF
-,14,TRBD1,TRBJ1-2,TRBV6-5,TGTGCCAGCAGTTACTCCAAGGACAGGGATGGCTACACCTTC,CASSYSKDRDGYTF
-,14,TRBD1,TRBJ2-2,TRBV18,TGTGCCAGCTCATCGGGACAGAGTAACCGGGAGCTGTTTTTT,CASSSGQSNRELFF
few,15,TRBD1,TRBJ1-1,TRBV19,TGTGCCAGTAGCCGGGGACAGGGGGTTGTCGCTGAAGCTTTCTTT,CASSRGQGVVAEAFF
-,15,TRBD1,TRBJ1-2,TRBV7-9,TGTGCCAGCAGCCCGGACAGGGGGCAAAGGAGGGGCTACACCTTC,CASSPDRGQRRGYTF
-,14,-,TRBJ2-3,TRBV19,TGTGCCAGTACCATGCGGGGACCCACAGATACGCAGTATTTT,CASTMRGPTDTQYF
-,14,TRBD1,TRBJ1-5,TRBV19,TGTGCCAGTAACCAGGGGGCCCCTCGTCAGCCCCAGCATTTT,CASNQGAPRQPQHF
-,16,TRBD1,TRBJ2-2,TRBV28,TGTGCCAGCAGTTTACCGCAGGGGGTGGGCACCGGGGAGCTGTTTTTT,CASSLPQGVGTGELFF
-,16,-,TRBJ2-5,TRBV5-5,TGTGCCAGCAGCAAACCGGGACTCACTACCCCAGAGACCCAGTACTTC,CASSKPGLTTPETQYF
-,14,TRBD2,TRBJ2-3,TRBV10-3,TGTGCCACCTCGGGGGGGGCCAGCACAGATACGCAGTATTTT,CATSGGASTDTQYF
-,14,-,TRBJ2-3,TRBV19,TGTGCCAGTAGTGGGGTAGCGGTAGCAGATACGCAGTATTTT,CASSGVAVADTQYF
-,18,TRBD2,TRBJ2-3,TRBV4-3,TGCGCCAGCAGCCAAGATCTTTCAAGCGGGGGGTTCACAGATACGCAGTATTTT,CASSQDLSSGGFTDTQYF
-,15,-,TRBJ2-7,TRBV28,TGTGCCAGCAGTGAATGGGGCAAGTTCGAGTACGAGCAGTACTTC,CASSEWGKFEYEQYF
-,14,-,TRBJ2-7,TRBV10-3,TGTGCCATCAATATCTCTAGGTTCTTCTACGAGCAGTACTTC,CAINISRFFYEQYF
-,14,-,TRBJ1-5,TRBV28,TGTGCCAGCAGTTACGAAGGGGCTGGCCAGCCCCAGCATTTT,CASSYEGAGQPQHF
many,16,-,TRBJ1-2,TRBV5-4,TGTGCCAGCAGCTTGGCCGTGGGAGGGATGGGCTATGGCTACACCTTC,CASSLAVGGMGYGYTF
-,10,-,TRBJ1-6,TRBV19,TGTGCCAGCCGTACACAATCCCTCCACTTT,CASRTQSLHF
few,19,-,TRBJ2-1,TRBV14,TGTGCCAGCAGCCCAAAGGGGCTCACCCAGGGTCTCACCTACAATGAGCAGTTCTTC,CASSPKGLTQGLTYNEQFF
-,16,-,TRBJ1-5,TRBV29-1,TGCAGCGTTGAAATTTATCGAGGGCTTGCAAGACAGCCCCAGCATTTT,CSVEIYRGLARQPQHF
-,13,TRBD1,TRBJ1-2,TRBV7-2,TGTGCCAGCAGCTTGGGACAGGGAGGGGGCTACACCTTC,CASSLGQGGGYTF
-,17,TRBD2,TRBJ2-2,TRBV4-3,TGCGCCAGCAGCCACGAGCGGGGGGGCGAAAACACCGGGGAGCTGTTTTTT,CASSHERGGENTGELFF
-,19,TRBD1,TRBJ1-1,TRBV30,TGTGCCTGGAAAGGGCTGGGACAGGACTTTTGGGATCAGAACACTGAAGCTTTCTTT,CAWKGLGQDFWDQNTEAFF
-,14,TRBD1,TRBJ1-2,TRBV4-1,TGCGCCAGCACCGGTGGACAGGGGGCTAGTGGCTACACCTTC,CASTGGQGASGYTF
-,13,-,TRBJ1-5,TRBV7-2,TGTGCCAGCAGCCTGGACAGTTATCAGCCCCAGCATTTT,CASSLDSYQPQHF
-,18,TRBD2,TRBJ2-2,TRBV9,TGTGCCAGCAGCTTCCGGACTAGCGGGTCCCTAAACACCGGGGAGCTGTTTTTT,CASSFRTSGSLNTGELFF
-,16,TRBD2,TRBJ2-1,TRBV7-8,TGTGCCAGCAACACGTTTAGCGGGGGGGCCGGGAATGAGCAGTTCTTC,CASNTFSGGAGNEQFF
-,12,TRBD1,TRBJ1-2,TRBV7-9,TGTGCCAGCAGCTCCGGGACAGGGGGCCGGGCCTTC,CASSSGTGGRAF
-,15,TRBD1,TRBJ2-2,TRBV5-1,TGCGCCAGCAGCTTACGAGGGGGCCAGGGCGGGGAGCTGTTTTTT,CASSLRGGQGGELFF
-,15,TRBD2,TRBJ2-5,TRBV11-2,TGTGCCAGCAAGATCTCGGGGGGGCCAGGGGAGACCCAGTACTTC,CASKISGGPGETQYF
-,13,-,TRBJ2-5,TRBV5-1,TGCGCCAGCAGCTTCGGGACACAAGAGACCCAGTACTTC,CASSFGTQETQYF
-,14,-,TRBJ1-1,TRBV29-1,TGCAGCGTTGGACTCTTCGGGAGGGGCACTGAAGCTTTCTTT,CSVGLFGRGTEAFF
-,17,TRBD1,TRBJ2-6,TRBV5-6,TGTGCCAGCAGCCCAGGACAGGGGTACTCTGGGGCCAACGTCCTGACTTTC,CASSPGQGYSGANVLTF
few,14,TRBD2,TRBJ2-5,TRBV28,TGTGCCAGCAGTTTACCACTAGCGCTTAGGACCCAGTACTTC,CASSLPLALRTQYF
-,15,TRBD1,TRBJ2-7,TRBV19,TGTGCCAGTAGCCCCTCGACAGGGGGGGATTACGAGCAGTACTTC,CASSPSTGGDYEQYF
-,15,TRBD2,TRBJ2-3,TRBV5-4,TGTGCCAGCAGCTTCAGCGGGGGGGTCACAGATACGCAGTATTTT,CASSFSGGVTDTQYF
-,14,TRBD1,TRBJ1-4,TRBV5-1,TGCGCCAGCAGCATGACAGGGGATGGTGAAAAACTGTTTTTT,CASSMTGDGEKLFF
once,14,TRBD1,TRBJ1-1,TRBV6-6,TGTGCCAGCAGGGATCAACAGGGGGCTCCTGAAGCTTTCTTT,CASRDQQGAPEAFF
-,15,TRBD1,TRBJ1-2,TRBV27,TGTGCCAGCAGTTTATCGGGGACAGGGTCCTATGGCTACACCTTC,CASSLSGTGSYGYTF
-,13,-,TRBJ2-5,TRBV30,TGTGCCTGGAGTGTACAGGGCTGGGAGACCCAGTACTTC,CAWSVQGWETQYF
-,14,-,TRBJ1-1,TRBV5-1,TGCGCCAGCAGCCGGCAGGGGAAAAACACTGAAGCTTTCTTT,CASSRQGKNTEAFF
-,15,TRBD2,TRBJ2-1,TRBV4-3,TGCGCCAGCAGCCTTAGCGGGGGGGCCGGGAATGAGCAGTTCTTC,CASSLSGGAGNEQFF
-,15,TRBD1,TRBJ2-5,TRBV29-1,TGCAGCGTTGCGACCGGGACAGGGTTGCGGGAGACCCAGTACTTC,CSVATGTGLRETQYF
-,13,-,TRBJ1-2,TRBV13,TGTGCCAGCAGCTCCGGGGGTTTCTATGGCTACACCTTC,CASSSGGFYGYTF
-,15,TRBD1,TRBJ2-1,TRBV10-1,TGCGCCAGCAGTTTAGACAGGGGGCATTACAATGAGCAGTTCTTC,CASSLDRGHYNEQFF